This T cell receptor beta chain was observed in a study of patients and donors after allogeneic stem cell transplantation. One entry per CDR3 protein results from TCRdb running MiXCR on the RT-PCR reads. Of 900,000 to 1,000,000 distinct CDR3 sequences in the sample, about 20% are singletons; the top ten hold 5% to 7.5%. Germline values: CDR1 LNHDA, CDR2 SQIVND (reference sequence). The CDR3 sequence is 16 residues long. Trimming at V came to 3 bases and at J to 5 bases, leaving 10 bases not matched to a gene. The sequence came from a human donor who was either an allogeneic HSCT recipient or a stem cell or donor lymphocyte infusion donor (not recorded which). It is not recorded whose cells these are; they may come from a transplant donor. The sequencing input was blood, either unsorted or a sorted T cell fraction (not recorded which). The chain carries TRBV19 and TRBJ2-5; 9 positions match TRBD2. The CDR3 DNA sequence: TGTGCCAGTAGTATTTCGGTGACTAGCGGTGGGGAGACCCAGTACTTC. Residues: CASSISVTSGGETQYF.